The source of this T cell receptor (beta chain) is a study of CD8 T cells in Susac syndrome. Points from the study as a whole: The TCR sequencing and HLA analysis in the study involved a relatively small number of individuals, as the study acknowledged.

After extraction with the RNeasy kit, about 0.5 to 1 ug of the RNA was reverse transcribed using random hexamers. The immunoSEQ assay covered 54 Vbeta and 13 Jbeta segments for CDR3. In TCRdb, the immunoSEQ multiplex PCR reads were re-called with MiXCR into one record per CDR3 protein. The data show around 180,000 distinct CDR3 sequences, nearly 97% seen once. TCR beta sequencing covered blood CD8+ and CD4+ T cells. The multiple sclerosis controls, all treatment-naive patients, had relapsing-remitting disease that was stable or active. For this clonotype: The antigen remains undetermined.

This CDR3 contains 15 residues. Germline loops: CDR1 LGHNA, CDR2 YSLEER. Germline trimming cut 4 bases from V and 6 bases from J; bases unmatched to any gene: 10. Sequencing used CD4+ T cells from PBMCs. The sequence was obtained from a human donor with multiple sclerosis. This rearrangement joins TRBV4-3 to TRBJ2-7; TRBD1 matches 9 bases. The CDR3 bases are TGCGCCAGCAGCCCCCTACCGACAGGGGGAGGCGAGCAGTACTTC. Translation: CASSPLPTGGGEQYF.